This TCR beta chain is from a study of blood T cell repertoires in COVID-19. About the study: The origin of the acute and convalescent COVID-19 samples was the United States, Italy and Spain. In each case, the material was cDNA or gDNA derived from T cells, B-cell-depleted T cells, or PBMCs.

Original methodology: Reference gene primers were amplified, and this amplification served to estimate nucleated cell counts. The protocol was immunoSEQ multiplex PCR, while the TCRdb copy is restricted to in-frame clones and leaves out a portion. The DNA was the basis for D and trimming; V, J and clone size are from that table. Of 80,000 to 100,000 clones detected, 60% to 85% appear once; the ten largest clones hold 15% to 20%. The CDR3 consists of 15 residues. The V and J ends lost 3 bases and 4 bases respectively, with 14 bases between them. Germline V CDR1 and CDR2: KGHDR, SFDVKD. This clonotype originated in a human donor in a cohort sampled during active COVID-19. J is TRBJ1-1 and V is TRBV24-1; D not resolved. The sample was peripheral blood. This chain's CDR3 is CATSDPGVSRTEAFF. The CDR3, as DNA: TGTGCCACCAGTGATCCCGGGGTAAGTCGCACTGAAGCTTTCTTT.